This T cell receptor (beta chain) was captured in a study of T cells in Graves' hyperthyroidism and ophthalmopathy. About the research overall: Sampling of peripheral blood happened at initial diagnosis, prior to any treatment. Regarding the study as a whole: Most thyroid clonotypes that were expanded above 0.001 also turned up in blood.

RNA transcripts yielded amplified TCR beta CDR3 regions. Using the HTBI primer set, a first-round RT-PCR was run on the TCR CDR3. Each CDR3 protein gets one entry after TCRdb re-called the multiplex PCR reads with MiXCR. The table includes approximately 320,000 distinct CDR3 sequences, roughly 15% detected once. Orbital computed tomography and thyroid ultrasound, together with serum TRAb and thyroxine and clinical symptoms, were used for diagnoses. This clonotype was picked up many times. What it binds is unknown. The CDR3 length is 16 residues. Trimming at V came to 2 bases and at J to 4 bases, leaving 1 base not matched to a gene. Germline values: CDR1 KGHDR, CDR2 SFDVKD.

The chain carries TRBV24-1 and TRBJ2-3; 14 bases align to TRBD2. This receptor was identified in a young man with Graves' hyperthyroidism. Sequenced: blood. CDR3 DNA sequence: TGTGCCACCAGTGATTGGGGACTAGCGGGGGCAGATACGCAGTATTTT. Amino acid sequence: CATSDWGLAGADTQYF.